These 22 T cell receptor beta chains share one sample of origin, sequenced in a study of blood T cell repertoires in COVID-19. Here immunoSEQ multiplex PCR was the method, and the copy in TCRdb shows in-frame clones only, minus some. The repertoire holds 400,000 to 550,000 clones, with 75% to 90% as singletons. Sequenced material: peripheral blood. The receptors originated from a woman in her twenties or thirties with acute or convalescent COVID-19.

The chain has TRBV18 and TRBJ1-5, with 7 positions matching TRBD1. The CDR3 extends over 16 amino acids. Germline CDR1 KGHSH, CDR2 LQKENI. J gave up 0 bases and V 2 bases, and 4 bases lay outside the gene matches. CDR3: CASSPIQGDSNQPQHF. The CDR3 DNA reads as TGTGCCAGCTCACCAATTCAGGGGGATAGCAATCAGCCCCAGCATTTT.

This clone was picked up one time. V gene TRBV2 combines with J gene TRBJ2-7; D ambiguous. Germline V CDR1 and CDR2: SNHLY, FYNNEI. The CDR3 is 10 residues long. V was pared by 3 bases and J by 11 bases, with 8 bases between. CDR3 residues: CASSEEGEYF. CDR3 DNA sequence: TGTGCCAGCAGTGAGGAAGGAGAGTACTTC.

This clone has just one count. The rearrangement joins TRBV5-5 to TRBJ2-1, with unresolved D. Germline CDR1 is SGHKS and CDR2 is YYEKEE (reference sequence). The CDR3 contains 13 residues. V gave up 0 bases and J gave up 6 bases, with 7 bases separating them. CDR3: CASSLGQINEQFF. In DNA, the CDR3 is TGTGCCAGCAGCTTGGGTCAGATCAATGAGCAGTTCTTC. Combining the CDR3 with reference TRBV5-5 and TRBJ2-1 gives the whole variable domain DAGVTQSPTHLIKTRGQQVTLRCSPISGHKSVSWYQQVLGQGPQFIFQYYEKEERGRGNFPDRFSARQFPNYSSELNVNALLLGDSALYLCASSLGQINEQFFGPGTRLTVL.

V and J are TRBV30 and TRBJ1-2; D uncertain. V was pared by 3 bases and J by 6 bases, with 17 bases between. Germline V gives CDR1 GTSNPN, CDR2 SVGIG (reference sequence). This CDR3 has 14 amino acids. CDR3 nucleotide sequence: TGTGCCTGGAGGAGAGGAGGGTCGCAGGATGGCTACACCTTC. Amino acid sequence: CAWRRGGSQDGYTF.

This chain connects TRBV2 to TRBJ1-2, with D tentatively TRBD1 (5 bases). Germline loops: CDR1 SNHLY, CDR2 FYNNEI. V was cut by 6 bases and J by 7 bases, with 12 bases left in between. The CDR3 length is 12 residues. The CDR3 loop is CASSAGTFGYTF. Here the CDR3 DNA reads TGTGCCAGCAGCGCCGGGACTTTTGGCTACACCTTC.

Turning to this clone: Other DNA sequences in the sample encode the same CDR3. This chain joins TRBV27 and TRBJ2-6; D remains ambiguous. CDR1 is MNHEY and CDR2 is SMNVEV in the germline V gene (reference sequence). V was shortened by 3 bases and J by 0 bases, with 3 bases between the two germline ends. The CDR3 is 14 residues long. CDR3 loop: CASSFSSGANVLTF. CDR3 coding DNA: TGTGCCAGCAGTTTTAGCTCTGGGGCCAACGTCCTGACTTTC.

A note on this clone: Within the sample, other DNA sequences also encode this same CDR3. The V gene is TRBV5-1, the J gene TRBJ1-1; 7 bases agree with TRBD1. Per the germline V gene, CDR1 is SGHRS and CDR2 is YFSETQ. V gave up 3 bases and J gave up 2 bases; unmatched junction bases: 4. The CDR3 is 14 residues long. This CDR3 reads CASSSGQVNTEAFF. The CDR3 DNA is TGCGCCAGCAGCTCAGGACAGGTCAACACTGAAGCTTTCTTT. Drawing the rest from reference TRBV5-1 and TRBJ1-1, the complete variable domain is KAGVTQTPRYLIKTRGQQVTLSCSPISGHRSVSWYQQTPGQGLQFLFEYFSETQRNKGNFPGRFSGRQFSNSRSEMNVSTLELGDSALYLCASSSGQVNTEAFFGQGTRLTVV.

This chain connects TRBV29-1 to TRBJ1-1; D may be TRBD1 (5 bases). The V and J ends lost 6 bases and 3 bases respectively, with 11 bases between them. Germline CDR1 and CDR2: SQVTM and ANQGSEA. The CDR3 totals 12 residues. Here the CDR3 reads CSVNDRYTEAFF. Written as DNA, the CDR3 is TGCAGCGTCAATGACAGATACACTGAAGCTTTCTTT.

The chain employs TRBV3-1 (or the pseudogene TRBV3-2) and TRBJ2-7; D might be TRBD2 (6 bases). The CDR3 runs 15 residues. The germline CDR1 and CDR2 sequences are LGHDT and YNNKEL (reference sequence). Trimming shortened V by 1 base and J by 2 bases, and 12 bases separated the two germline ends. This CDR3 is CASSQAPPGAYEQYF. The CDR3 DNA follows: TGTGCCAGCAGCCAAGCCCCTCCGGGGGCCTACGAGCAGTACTTC.

The chain recombines TRBV5-6 with TRBJ2-1, with TRBD1 identical over 7 bases. Per germline, CDR1 SGHDT and CDR2 YYEEEE. The CDR3 is made up of 17 amino acids. V lost 0 bases to trimming and J lost 0 bases; unmatched junction nucleotides: 6. The CDR3 DNA follows: TGTGCCAGCAGCTTGGCTCACCACAGGGGCTCCTACAATGAGCAGTTCTTC. Its translation is CASSLAHHRGSYNEQFF.

This chain joins TRBV7-2 and TRBJ1-2; D gene uncertain. V was shortened by 1 base and J by 8 bases, with 14 bases between the two germline ends. From germline, CDR1 is SGHTA and CDR2 FQGNSA. This CDR3 has 14 amino acids. The DNA of the CDR3 is TGTGCCAGCAGCTTAGGTTCGGGGATACGAGGCTACACCTTC. It translates to CASSLGSGIRGYTF.

The chain has TRBV5-1 and TRBJ2-7; 8 bases agree with TRBD2. The CDR3 covers 16 residues. The germline CDR1 and CDR2 sequences are SGHRS and YFSETQ. The V and J ends lost 0 bases and 5 bases, in that order; junction bases with no gene match: 10. This CDR3 is CASSLVGAGGGDEQYF. In nucleotides, the CDR3 is TGCGCCAGCAGCTTGGTTGGCGCGGGGGGAGGGGACGAGCAGTACTTC.

This clone was observed many times. The CDR3 region has the DNA TGCGCCAGCAGCCTACGGAATCAGGGGGCTGGAAACACCATATATTTT. Translated: CASSLRNQGAGNTIYF. The J gene is TRBJ1-3, the V gene TRBV5-1, with 7 bases aligning to TRBD1. V dropped 4 bases and J dropped 2; count of bases not matched to a gene: 9. CDR1 and CDR2 from the germline V gene are SGHRS and YFSETQ. The CDR3 consists of 16 residues.

V and J are TRBV5-4 and TRBJ2-1, with 7 bases matching TRBD1. This CDR3 has 15 residues. Germline CDR1 is SGHNT and CDR2 is YYREEE (reference sequence). The ends lost 1 base at V and 6 bases at J; junction bases unmatched: 7. Here the CDR3 DNA reads TGTGCCAGCAGCTTGATAGGACAGGTTGGCAATGAGCAGTTCTTC. It is translated as CASSLIGQVGNEQFF.

The chain is built from TRBV7-3 and TRBJ2-3; TRBD2 matches 10 bases. Germline V CDR1 and CDR2: SGHTA, FQGTGA. The CDR3 is 16 amino acids. V lost 2 bases to trimming and J lost 2 bases; unmatched junction nucleotides: 4. The CDR3, as DNA: TGTGCCAGCAGCTTATCCGGGACTAGCGTCACAGATACGCAGTATTTT. It specifies CASSLSGTSVTDTQYF.

The V gene is TRBV7-3, the J gene TRBJ2-3; unclear D gene. The V gene lost 1 base and the J gene lost 0 bases, with 5 bases spanning the gap. The CDR3 has 14 amino acids. Germline lookup yields CDR1 SGHTA and CDR2 FQGTGA. CDR3 in DNA: TGTGCCAGCAGCTTAATTCCTAGCACAGATACGCAGTATTTT. Residues: CASSLIPSTDTQYF.

The J gene is TRBJ2-7, the V gene TRBV10-2, with D possibly TRBD1 on 6 matching bases. The CDR3 is made up of 14 amino acids. V lost 0 bases and J lost 4, with 10 bases in between. Germline CDR1 is WSHSY and CDR2 is SAAADI. Here the CDR3 reads CASSESRRGYEQYF. CDR3 coding DNA: TGCGCCAGCAGTGAGTCGAGAAGGGGGTACGAGCAGTACTTC.

This rearrangement joins TRBV7-2 to TRBJ2-2; 8 bases are a match to TRBD2. Germline assignment: CDR1 SGHTA and CDR2 FQGNSA. The CDR3 runs to 16 residues. With 2 bases clipped from V and 0 bases from J, the junction kept 2 bases outside the gene matches. CDR3 DNA sequence: TGTGCCAGCAGCTTAATAGCGGGGACGAACACCGGGGAGCTGTTTTTT. Its translation: CASSLIAGTNTGELFF.

The chain carries TRBV5-1 and TRBJ2-3; 13 bases line up with TRBD2. From germline, CDR1 is SGHRS and CDR2 YFSETQ. J was trimmed by 1 base and V by 0 bases; bases with no gene match: 5. The CDR3 loop spans 18 amino acids. CDR3 in amino acids: CASSLVLGLAGGTDTQYF. The DNA of the CDR3 is TGCGCCAGCAGCTTGGTTTTAGGACTAGCGGGGGGCACAGATACGCAGTATTTT.

The genes are TRBV18 and TRBJ2-3; TRBD2 aligns across 8 bases. Germline lookup yields CDR1 KGHSH and CDR2 LQKENI. The CDR3 is 15 residues long. Trimming at V came to 2 bases and at J to 3 bases, leaving 4 bases not matched to a gene. CDR3 sequence (DNA): TGTGCCAGCTCACCAGGGACTAGTGGGACAGATACGCAGTATTTT. It specifies CASSPGTSGTDTQYF. The full variable domain, with the rest looked up from reference TRBV18 and TRBJ2-3, is NAGVMQNPRHLVRRRGQEARLRCSPMKGHSHVYWYRQLPEEGLKFMVYLQKENIIDESGMPKERFSAEFPKEGPSILRIQQVVRGDSAAYFCASSPGTSGTDTQYFGPGTRLTVL.

This rearrangement joins TRBV6-5 to TRBJ1-6, with 7 bases identical to TRBD1. The CDR3 extends over 16 amino acids. Germline-derived CDR1 and CDR2 are MNHEY and SVGAGI. V trimming: 2 bases; J trimming: 7 bases; junction bases outside the gene matches: 8. The CDR3, as DNA: TGTGCCAGCAGTTACACGCCGGGACAGCTAAATTCACCCCTCCACTTT. Its protein product is CASSYTPGQLNSPLHF.

The V and J genes are TRBV30 and TRBJ2-7; 9 bases match TRBD1. V lost 2 bases and J lost 2; bases outside the gene matches: 1. This CDR3 is 13 amino acids long. The germline V gene has CDR1 GTSNPN and CDR2 SVGIG (reference sequence). CDR3 region: CAWSNRGPYEQYF. Written as DNA, the CDR3 is TGTGCCTGGAGTAACAGGGGGCCCTACGAGCAGTACTTC. The full variable domain, completed using reference TRBV30 and TRBJ2-7, is SQTIHQWPATLVQPVGSPLSLECTVEGTSNPNLYWYRQAAGRGLQLLFYSVGIGQISSEVPQNLSASRPQDRQFILSSKKLLLSDSGFYLCAWSNRGPYEQYFGPGTRLTVT.